Described below is a single T cell receptor beta chain sequence and its context. This sample stems from a study of T cell changes during pregnancy in multiple sclerosis. The method was immunoSEQ multiplex PCR; TCRdb's version includes in-frame clones alone and lacks a portion of them. The sample consists of 20,000 or so clones, roughly 90% of them appearing once. CDR3 size: 14 residues. CDR1 and CDR2 from the germline V gene are MNHEY and SMNVEV (reference sequence). J lost 6 bases, V lost 5 bases, and 6 bases had no gene match. The starting material was CD8+ T cells from peripheral blood mononuclear cells, obtained in the third trimester of pregnancy. The source of this sequence is a female donor in good health, enrolled as a control in a pregnancy study. This chain connects TRBV27 to TRBJ2-7, with 11 positions matching TRBD2. The CDR3 DNA is TGTGCCAGCAGTCACCAAGGGACTAGCGGCGAGCAGTACTTC. Translating it yields CASSHQGTSGEQYF.